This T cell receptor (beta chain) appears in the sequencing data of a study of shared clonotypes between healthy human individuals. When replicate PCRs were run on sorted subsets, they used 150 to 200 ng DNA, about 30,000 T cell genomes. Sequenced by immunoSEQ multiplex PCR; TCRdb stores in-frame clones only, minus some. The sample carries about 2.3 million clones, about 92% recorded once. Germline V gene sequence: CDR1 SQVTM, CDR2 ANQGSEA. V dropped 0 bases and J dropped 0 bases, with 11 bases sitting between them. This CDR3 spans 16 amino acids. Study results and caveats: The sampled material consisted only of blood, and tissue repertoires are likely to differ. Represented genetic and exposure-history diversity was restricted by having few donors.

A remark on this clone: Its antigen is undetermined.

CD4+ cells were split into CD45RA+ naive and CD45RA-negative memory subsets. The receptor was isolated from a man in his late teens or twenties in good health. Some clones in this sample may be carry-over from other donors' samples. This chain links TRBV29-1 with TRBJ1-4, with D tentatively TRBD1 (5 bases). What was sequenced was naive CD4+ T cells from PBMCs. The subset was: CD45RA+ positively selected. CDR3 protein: CSVEDGRVATNEKLFF. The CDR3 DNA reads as TGCAGCGTTGAAGATGGCAGGGTCGCAACTAATGAAAAACTGTTTTTT.